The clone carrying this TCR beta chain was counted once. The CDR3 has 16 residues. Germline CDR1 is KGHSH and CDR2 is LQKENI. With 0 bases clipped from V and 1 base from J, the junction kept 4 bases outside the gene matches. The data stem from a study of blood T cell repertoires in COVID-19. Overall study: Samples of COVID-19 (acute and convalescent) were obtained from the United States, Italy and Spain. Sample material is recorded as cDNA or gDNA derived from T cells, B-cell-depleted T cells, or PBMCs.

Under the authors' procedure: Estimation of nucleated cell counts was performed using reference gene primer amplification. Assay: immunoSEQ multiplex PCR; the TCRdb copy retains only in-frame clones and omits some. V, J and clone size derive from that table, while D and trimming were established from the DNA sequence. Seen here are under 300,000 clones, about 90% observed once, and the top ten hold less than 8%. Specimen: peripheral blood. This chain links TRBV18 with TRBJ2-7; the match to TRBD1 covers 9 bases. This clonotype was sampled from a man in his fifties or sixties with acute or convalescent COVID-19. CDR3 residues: CASSPPTGQGSYEQYF. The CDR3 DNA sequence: TGTGCCAGCTCACCACCCACGGGACAGGGTTCCTACGAGCAGTACTTC.